Included here is one T cell receptor (beta chain) sequence, with context. The clone's antigen remains unknown. One base away there is no much larger clone; base qualities are not given. Following the manufacturer's recommendations, the immunoSEQ kit was used to generate TCR beta libraries from genomic DNA. For library preparation, a first multiplex PCR was performed with proprietary primers, followed by a second PCR in which unique barcodes were added, and bead cleanups were performed after each round. A positive control reaction and a negative control reaction, both provided in the kit, were run with every batch of samples. The final libraries were assessed on an Agilent 4200 TapeStation D1000 ScreenTape, pooled by volume, and quantified by qPCR. Sequencing was performed on an Illumina NextSeq500 using a MidOutput 150-cycle cartridge, with 156 Read1 cycles, 15 Index1 cycles, and the kit custom primers. The pooled library was loaded at 0.95 to 1 pM, with a 20% PhiX control spiked in. Per the source publication's procedure: Vendor-processed data were analyzed in R, with a clonotype defined as all T cells sharing the same CDR3 nucleotide sequence. In the clone abundance analyses, frequencies were normalized to the 10,000 most abundant clones in each sample. Public T cell clones, which averaged fewer than five per sample, were removed prior to analysis. Tumor-enriched clonotypes and baseline blood-enriched clonotypes were defined as those with an abundance difference of at least 32-fold between compartments. A beta-binomial differential abundance model was applied to find clonotypes that expanded or contracted between blood time points. Tumor-blood repertoire similarity was measured with the Baroni-Urbani and Buser coefficient, and groups were compared using two-tailed Wilcoxon tests in R. TCRdb re-hosts the immuneACCESS table, in-frame sequences only. Its copies lack some clones; in the studies checked, an unresolved V gene accounts for under half of them, and the cause for the rest is not known. V, J and clone size reflect that table, while D and trimming were determined from the DNA. The sample records roughly 150,000 clones, about nine tenths of which are singletons. 10% to 15% of the sample belongs to the ten largest clones.

CDR1 GTSNPN and CDR2 SVGIG are derived from the germline V gene (reference sequence). The CDR3 numbers 13 residues from cysteine through phenylalanine. Of the read, only the CDR3 DNA is kept; its 39 bases are in frame from base 1. The V end loses 7 bases and the J end loses 4 bases, and a stretch of 14 bases separates them. The sample comes from a study of radiation and T cells in renal cell carcinoma (dated by TCRdb to 2018 to 2020). Turning to the overall study: Samples were obtained from a clinical trial, in which 15 Gy stereotactic body radiation therapy was delivered to primary renal cell carcinomas and nephrectomy was performed 4 weeks later. A total of 53 samples underwent TCR beta sequencing, made up of 25 or so tumors and some 27 peripheral blood samples. Across all 50 or so samples, 4,016,671 unique CDR3 nucleotide sequences encoding over 2.5 million unique CDR3 amino acid sequences were identified.

The sample's time point label is to be understood as: blood 2 weeks post-SBRT. The treatment or condition tag for this specimen amounts to: 15 Gy SBRT to primary tumor, nephrectomy 4 weeks later. To follow tumor-enriched clonotypes, serial peripheral blood was collected from radiation-treated patients at baseline and at 2 weeks and 4 weeks after SBRT. Every patient's renal cell carcinoma showed clear cell pathology. Genomic DNA for TCR sequencing was prepared using the QIAamp DNA Blood Mini Kit (Qiagen). Only samples passing all quality control checks were included in the analyses. What the research found in general, with its limitations: Dynamics of the blood repertoire were not tracked past 4 weeks after treatment. Because the trial had a single-armed design, the trial could not examine how radiation dose or scheduling affected the TCR repertoire. No pretreatment tumor biopsies were available, so the baseline intratumoral presence of clonotypes could not be determined. Top tumor clonotypes rose in blood from baseline to 2 weeks post-radiation, then contracted by 4 weeks, suggesting transient expansion of tumor-resident clones.

The receptor's source is a woman aged 45-59 years with renal cell carcinoma. The chain is made from TRBV30 and TRBJ2-1; tentative D gene TRBD2, with 6 bases matching. The source was blood, collected from a patient whose treatment included radiotherapy and nephrectomy. The DNA reads TGTGCCTTACAGCCCGGGACTTACAATGAGCAGTTCTTC. This is translated as CALQPGTYNEQFF.